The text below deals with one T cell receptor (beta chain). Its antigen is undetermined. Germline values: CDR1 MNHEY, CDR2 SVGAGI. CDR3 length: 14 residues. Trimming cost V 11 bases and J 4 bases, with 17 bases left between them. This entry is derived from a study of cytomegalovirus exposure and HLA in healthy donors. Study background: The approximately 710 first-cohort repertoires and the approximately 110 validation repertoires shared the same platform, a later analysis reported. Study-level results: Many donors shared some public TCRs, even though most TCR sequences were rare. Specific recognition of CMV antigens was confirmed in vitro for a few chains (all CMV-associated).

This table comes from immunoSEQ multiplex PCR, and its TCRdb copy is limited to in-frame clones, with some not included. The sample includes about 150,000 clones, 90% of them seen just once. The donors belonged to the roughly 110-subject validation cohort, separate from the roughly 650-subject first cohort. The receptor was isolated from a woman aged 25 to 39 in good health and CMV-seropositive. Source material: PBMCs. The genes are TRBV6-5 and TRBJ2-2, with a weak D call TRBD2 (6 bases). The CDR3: CACGGSGGTGELFF. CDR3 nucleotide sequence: TGTGCCTGCGGCGGTAGCGGAGGCACCGGGGAGCTGTTTTTT.